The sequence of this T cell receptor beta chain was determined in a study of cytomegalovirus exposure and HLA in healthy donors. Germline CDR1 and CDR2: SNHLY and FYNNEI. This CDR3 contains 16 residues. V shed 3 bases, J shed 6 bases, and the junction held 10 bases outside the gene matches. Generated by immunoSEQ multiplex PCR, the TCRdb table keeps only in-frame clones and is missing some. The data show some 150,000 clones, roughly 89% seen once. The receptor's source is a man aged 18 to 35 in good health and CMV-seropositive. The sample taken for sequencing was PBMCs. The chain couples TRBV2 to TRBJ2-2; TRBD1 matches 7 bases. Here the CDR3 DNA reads TGTGCCAGCAGTGATTCCGGGACAGTCGTAGCCGGGGAGCTGTTTTTT. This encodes CASSDSGTVVAGELFF.